Below are 29 T cell receptor beta chains sequenced from a single sample in a study of cytomegalovirus exposure and HLA in healthy donors. Amplification used 60 Vbeta primers and 13 Jbeta primers. The data were produced by immunoSEQ multiplex PCR, yet TCRdb's version contains in-frame clones alone and is incomplete. The table records about 160,000 clones, 75% to 90% of them present only once. Sample: PBMCs. The receptors were gathered from a man aged 25 to 40 in good health and CMV-seronegative.

This clone is a singleton in its sample. The chain is built from TRBV7-3 and TRBJ2-2; the match to TRBD2 covers 8 bases. Germline trimming cut 5 bases from V and 5 bases from J; bases unmatched to any gene: 10. The CDR3 sequence is 16 residues long. Germline CDR1 and CDR2: SGHTA and FQGTGA. CDR3 region: CASSLSRGGGTGELFF. As DNA, the CDR3 is TGTGCCAGCAGCCTTTCCCGGGGCGGGGGGACCGGGGAGCTGTTTTTT.

The chain employs TRBV5-1 and TRBJ1-1; D unclear. Germline-derived CDR1 and CDR2 are SGHRS and YFSETQ. The CDR3 is 14 amino acids. V lost 1 base to trimming and J lost 5 bases, with 12 bases between them. The CDR3 DNA reads TGCGCCAGCAGCTTGAGCCGAGGAGGGACTGAAGCTTTCTTT. Encoded protein: CASSLSRGGTEAFF.

The rearrangement joins TRBV7-2 to TRBJ2-2; D gene uncertain. Trimming pared 6 bases from V and 8 bases from J, leaving 13 bases between. The CDR3 loop spans 13 amino acids. Germline V CDR1 and CDR2: SGHTA, FQGNSA. The CDR3 reads CASSSPAAGELFF. Written as DNA, the CDR3 is TGTGCCAGCAGTTCCCCGGCGGCGGGGGAGCTGTTTTTT. The entire variable domain, with the rest obtained from reference TRBV7-2 and TRBJ2-2, is as follows: GAGVSQSPSNKVTEKGKDVELRCDPISGHTALYWYRQSLGQGLEFLIYFQGNSAPDKSGLPSDRFSAERTGGSVSTLTIQRTQQEDSAVYLCASSSPAAGELFFGEGSRLTVL.

This clone showed up just once. The rearrangement uses TRBV2 and TRBJ1-1; D gene unclear. This CDR3 region has 12 residues. V lost 4 bases and J 2 bases, leaving 5 bases between the germline ends. Germline V lookup: CDR1 SNHLY, CDR2 FYNNEI. The DNA for the CDR3 is TGTGCCAGCAGTGTTGGCAACACTGAAGCTTTCTTT. This encodes CASSVGNTEAFF.

CDR3 amino acids: CASGQADGNTIYF. In DNA form, the CDR3 reads TGTGCCAGCGGACAGGCAGACGGAAACACCATATATTTT. This chain connects TRBV6-5 to TRBJ1-3, with 7 bases matching TRBD1. Germline V gene data show CDR1 as MNHEY and CDR2 as SVGAGI. The CDR3 contains 13 residues. The J segment lost 4 bases and the V segment lost 8 bases, leaving 5 bases of the junction unmatched.

The CDR3 sequence is CASSILAGGDNEQFF. Written as DNA, the CDR3 is TGTGCCAGTAGTATACTAGCGGGGGGGGACAATGAGCAGTTCTTC. V gene TRBV19 combines with J gene TRBJ2-1; 12 positions agree with TRBD2. The CDR3 has 15 amino acids. With V trimmed by 2 bases and J by 5 bases, 1 base remained unmatched. Looked up from germline, CDR1 is LNHDA and CDR2 is SQIVND (reference sequence).

CDR3 protein: CASSLAGGQSRGYTF. The CDR3 region has the DNA TGCGCCAGCAGCTTGGCCGGGGGACAGTCTCGGGGCTACACCTTC. This chain uses TRBV5-1 with TRBJ1-2; TRBD1 matches 7 bases. Trimming cost V 0 bases and J 8 bases; bases outside gene matches: 10. The CDR3 runs 15 residues. Germline lookup yields CDR1 SGHRS and CDR2 YFSETQ.

The chain carries TRBV6-1 and TRBJ2-2; TRBD1 aligns across 9 bases. J lost 4 bases, V lost 11 bases, and 8 bases had no gene match. This CDR3 is built from 14 residues. Looked up from germline, CDR1 is MNHNS and CDR2 is SASEGT. The CDR3 sequence is CAGGQGHSTGELFF. CDR3 nucleotides: TGTGCCGGGGGACAGGGACATTCCACCGGGGAGCTGTTTTTT.

This chain links TRBV29-1 with TRBJ1-1; 7 bases are shared with TRBD1. The CDR3 is made up of 15 amino acids. In germline, CDR1 is SQVTM, CDR2 ANQGSEA. With V trimmed by 5 bases and J by 2 bases, 11 bases remained unmatched. The CDR3 spells CSVPLSRDRNTEAFF. The CDR3, as DNA: TGCAGCGTTCCTCTAAGCCGGGACAGAAACACTGAAGCTTTCTTT.

The chain combines TRBV29-1 with TRBJ1-1; 8 bases line up with TRBD1. The CDR3 has 14 amino acids. Germline-derived CDR1 and CDR2 are SQVTM and ANQGSEA. The V segment lost 1 base and the J segment 10 bases; nucleotides outside the gene matches: 11. CDR3 in amino acids: CSVEAKDRDSLAFF. As DNA, the CDR3 is TGCAGCGTTGAAGCAAAGGACAGGGATAGTTTAGCTTTCTTT.

The rearrangement links TRBV27 to TRBJ2-3, with 10 bases identical to TRBD1. Germline V gene data show CDR1 as MNHEY and CDR2 as SMNVEV (reference sequence). CDR3 length equals 15 residues. The ends lost 5 bases at V and 5 bases at J; junction bases unmatched: 7. CDR3 nucleotide sequence: TGTGCCAGCAGTCATCCAGGACAGGGGGAAGATACGCAGTATTTT. Its protein is CASSHPGQGEDTQYF.

DNA of the CDR3: TGTGCCAGCAGCTCAGGATCCGGGAACACCGGGGAGCTGTTTTTT. Encoded protein: CASSSGSGNTGELFF. The chain links TRBV11-3 to TRBJ2-2; no firm D call. CDR1 and CDR2 (germline): SGHNT, YENEEA. The V gene lost 4 bases and the J gene lost 1 base, with 10 bases spanning the gap. The CDR3 runs to 15 residues.

The chain uses TRBV28 and TRBJ2-7; a possible D gene is TRBD1 (6 bases). This CDR3 contains 13 residues. V gave up 4 bases and J gave up 1 base, with 8 bases separating them. Germline CDR1 and CDR2: MDHEN and SYDVKM. The CDR3 sequence: CASSSGDSYEQYF. CDR3 nucleotides: TGTGCCAGCAGTTCAGGGGATTCCTACGAGCAGTACTTC.

The chain is built from TRBV5-6 and TRBJ2-7; D remains ambiguous. This CDR3 contains 14 residues. CDR1 is SGHDT, CDR2 YYEEEE, per germline. V was pared by 0 bases and J by 2 bases, with 9 bases between. This CDR3 is CASSLDFNPYEQYF. CDR3 DNA: TGTGCCAGCAGCTTGGACTTTAACCCCTACGAGCAGTACTTC. The variable domain in full, completed from reference TRBV5-6 and TRBJ2-7, reads DAGVTQSPTHLIKTRGQQVTLRCSPKSGHDTVSWYQQALGQGPQFIFQYYEEEERQRGNFPDRFSGHQFPNYSSELNVNALLLGDSALYLCASSLDFNPYEQYFGPGTRLTVT.

This chain links TRBV9 with TRBJ1-1; 8 bases agree with TRBD1. With 3 bases clipped from V and 1 base from J, the junction kept 8 bases outside the gene matches. In germline, CDR1 is SGDLS, CDR2 YYNGEE. The CDR3 loop spans 16 amino acids. The CDR3 spells CASSARRTGRNTEAFF. CDR3 nucleotides: TGTGCCAGCAGCGCCCGCCGGACAGGGAGGAACACTGAAGCTTTCTTT.

The V and J genes are TRBV28 and TRBJ1-2; 8 bases fit TRBD1. Per the germline V gene, CDR1 is MDHEN and CDR2 is SYDVKM. With V trimmed by 4 bases and J by 8 bases, 3 bases remained unmatched. There are 12 residues in the CDR3. The DNA for the CDR3 is TGTGCCAGCAGTTCAGGGGGCCTGGGCTACACCTTC. It codes for CASSSGGLGYTF.

This clone appeared a single time. The V gene is TRBV2, the J gene TRBJ2-6; the D gene is possibly TRBD2 (6 bases). This CDR3 comprises 15 residues. Per the germline V gene, CDR1 is SNHLY and CDR2 is FYNNEI. With 10 bases removed from V and 2 bases from J, the gap between germline ends came to 15 bases. CDR3 in DNA: TGTGCCACAGGAAGGGAGGACCCTGGGGCCAACGTCCTGACTTTC. Protein sequence: CATGREDPGANVLTF.

V is TRBV7-2 and J is TRBJ2-1; 10 bases are shared with TRBD2. Germline V lookup: CDR1 SGHTA, CDR2 FQGNSA. CDR3 length: 16 amino acids. The J segment lost 4 bases and the V segment lost 4 bases, leaving 7 bases of the junction unmatched. CDR3 coding DNA: TGTGCCAGCAGCTCTTCCGGGACTAGCGCTTACAATGAGCAGTTCTTC. Amino acid sequence: CASSSSGTSAYNEQFF.

The chain employs TRBV7-9 and TRBJ1-4, with TRBD1 identical over 9 bases. Germline V CDR1 and CDR2: SEHNR, FQNEAQ (reference sequence). V was clipped by 6 bases and J by 0 bases; unmatched bases: 8. The CDR3 has 17 residues. Here the CDR3 DNA reads TGTGCCAGCAGGTTACAGGGGGCCTCTGCAACTAATGAAAAACTGTTTTTT. This encodes CASRLQGASATNEKLFF.

The gene calls are TRBV6-1 and TRBJ1-5, with TRBD1 as a possible D gene (5 bases). This CDR3 comprises 12 residues. Germline V gene lookup returns CDR1 MNHNS and CDR2 SASEGT. Trimming stripped 11 bases from V and 9 bases from J, with 17 bases between. CDR3 bases: TGTGCCGCGGGACTTGAAGTATGGCCCCAGCATTTT. Protein: CAAGLEVWPQHF.

The V and J genes are TRBV28 and TRBJ2-7; TRBD2 might be the D (5 bases). V lost 2 bases and J lost 3, with 17 bases in between. The CDR3 has 16 amino acids. Germline loops: CDR1 MDHEN, CDR2 SYDVKM. The CDR3 sequence is CASSLGAAVQDYEQYF. The CDR3 bases are TGTGCCAGCAGTTTAGGAGCGGCGGTCCAGGACTACGAGCAGTACTTC.

The chain combines TRBV6-6 with TRBJ2-5; the D gene is possibly TRBD2 (5 bases). The V and J ends lost 0 bases and 5 bases respectively, with 10 bases between them. The CDR3 has 14 residues. Germline lookup yields CDR1 MNHNY and CDR2 SVGAGI (reference sequence). The CDR3 DNA reads TGTGCCAGCAGTTACTCGCGGACTGGCGAGACCCAGTACTTC. Encoded protein: CASSYSRTGETQYF.

The table lists this clone with a few counts. The rearrangement uses TRBV5-6 and TRBJ2-3; the D gene is possibly TRBD1 (6 bases). This CDR3 is built from 16 residues. Germline V gene lookup returns CDR1 SGHDT and CDR2 YYEEEE. Trimming cost V 2 bases and J 2 bases, with 15 bases left between them. The CDR3: CASSFQANRDTDTQYF. The CDR3 nucleotides are TGTGCCAGCAGCTTTCAGGCGAACAGGGACACAGATACGCAGTATTTT.

The CDR3 sequence is CASSRTVFNQPQHF. In nucleotides, the CDR3 is TGTGCCAGCAGCAGGACAGTCTTCAATCAGCCCCAGCATTTT. J is TRBJ1-5 and V is TRBV9; D possibly corresponds to TRBD1 (6 bases). Germline V gene data show CDR1 as SGDLS and CDR2 as YYNGEE. The CDR3 length is 14 residues. Trimming removed 4 bases from V and 3 bases from J, with 11 bases in between.

This sequence joins TRBV27 and TRBJ2-7; D possibly corresponds to TRBD2 (5 bases). This CDR3 is 13 amino acids long. Trimming left V 5 bases short and J 2 bases short, with 10 bases between. Germline V lookup: CDR1 MNHEY, CDR2 SMNVEV (reference sequence). CDR3 DNA sequence: TGTGCCAGCAGTCCCGGGATCACCTACGAGCAGTACTTC. Its translation is CASSPGITYEQYF.

V gene TRBV27 combines with J gene TRBJ2-5, with 7 bases fitting TRBD1. This CDR3 has 15 residues. The ends lost 6 bases at V and 5 bases at J; junction bases unmatched: 12. Germline loops: CDR1 MNHEY, CDR2 SMNVEV (reference sequence). The CDR3 here is CASSPLTGSEETQYF. CDR3 nucleotides: TGTGCCAGCAGCCCATTGACAGGGAGTGAGGAGACCCAGTACTTC.

The J gene is TRBJ1-1, the V gene TRBV10-2, with TRBD1 identical over 10 bases. Per germline, CDR1 WSHSY and CDR2 SAAADI. V lost 0 bases to trimming and J lost 6 bases; unmatched junction nucleotides: 7. The CDR3 totals 16 residues. The CDR3 DNA is TGCGCCAGCAGTGAGTCTGGGGACAGGGGATCCCCTGAAGCTTTCTTT. It codes for CASSESGDRGSPEAFF.

J is TRBJ2-2 and V is TRBV30; D unclear. The germline V gene encodes CDR1 GTSNPN and CDR2 SVGIG (reference sequence). V shed 5 bases and J shed 7 bases, with 14 bases lying between them. This CDR3 region has 13 residues. CDR3 amino acids: CAWSRGAVGELFF. DNA of the CDR3: TGTGCCTGGTCCCGAGGAGCCGTCGGGGAGCTGTTTTTT. Together with reference TRBV30 and TRBJ2-2, the CDR3 gives the full variable domain: SQTIHQWPATLVQPVGSPLSLECTVEGTSNPNLYWYRQAAGRGLQLLFYSVGIGQISSEVPQNLSASRPQDRQFILSSKKLLLSDSGFYLCAWSRGAVGELFFGEGSRLTVL.

This sequence joins TRBV2 and TRBJ2-2, with 7 bases aligning to TRBD1. V lost 6 bases to trimming and J lost 5 bases; unmatched junction nucleotides: 15. The germline CDR1 and CDR2 sequences are SNHLY and FYNNEI. The CDR3 extends over 17 amino acids. CDR3 in amino acids: CASSGTRQGVKTGELFF. For the CDR3, the DNA is TGTGCCAGCAGCGGGACCAGACAGGGAGTAAAAACCGGGGAGCTGTTTTTT.